This is a list of T cell receptor beta chains from one sample in a study of vaccination and CD4 T cells after COVID-19. These receptors lack a known antigen. Via MiXCR, TCRdb re-called the PCR reads, giving one row per CDR3 protein. The sample gives about 12,000 distinct CDR3 sequences, approximately 53% of which show up once; 28% is in the top ten. Sequencing was done on a sample of CD4+ T cells from blood, cultured in vitro. These TCRs come from a human donor who had recovered from COVID-19. The CDR3 runs from the conserved cysteine through the conserved F or W. Fields, in order: V gene, clone size, J gene, D gene, CDR3 DNA, CDR3 protein. The D gene is left open where the match is weak. Expanded clones get a size class; other rows say once, few or many, or leave the size out.

V gene: TRBV27
clone size: NA
J gene: TRBJ2-3
D gene: NA
CDR3 DNA: TGTGCCAGCAGTTTTGCTAGCCAGGGACGGTCAAGATATACGCAGTATTTT
CDR3 protein: CASSFASQGRSRYTQYF

V gene: TRBV6-1
clone size: NA
J gene: TRBJ1-6
D gene: TRBD1
CDR3 DNA: TGTGCCAGCCTTACTACCGGGACAGGGAGCTCCTATAATTCACCCCTCCACTTT
CDR3 protein: CASLTTGTGSSYNSPLHF

V gene: TRBV5-1
clone size: NA
J gene: TRBJ1-2
D gene: TRBD1
CDR3 DNA: TGCGCCAGCGGGGACAGGGACTATGGCTACACCTTC
CDR3 protein: CASGDRDYGYTF

V gene: TRBV2
clone size: few
J gene: TRBJ1-6
D gene: TRBD1
CDR3 DNA: TGTGCCAGCAGAACAAGGGGGCAGGATTCACCCCTCCACTTT
CDR3 protein: CASRTRGQDSPLHF

V gene: TRBV11-3
clone size: medium-sized
J gene: TRBJ1-6
D gene: TRBD1
CDR3 DNA: TGTGCCAGCAGTTCAGCAGGGGGGTATTCACCCCTCCACTTT
CDR3 protein: CASSSAGGYSPLHF

V gene: TRBV5-1
clone size: NA
J gene: TRBJ1-2
D gene: NA
CDR3 DNA: TGCGCCAGCAGCTTGGGACAGAGCTATGGCTACACCTTC
CDR3 protein: CASSLGQSYGYTF

V gene: TRBV2
clone size: NA
J gene: TRBJ2-1
D gene: NA
CDR3 DNA: TGTGCCAGCAGTGAAAGATTCCTCTCCTACAATGAGCAGTTCTTC
CDR3 protein: CASSERFLSYNEQFF

V gene: TRBV6-1
clone size: NA
J gene: TRBJ2-5
D gene: NA
CDR3 DNA: TGTGCCAGCAGCCCCAGGGGCGGGGAGACCCAGTACTTC
CDR3 protein: CASSPRGGETQYF

V gene: TRBV7-3
clone size: NA
J gene: TRBJ1-2
D gene: NA
CDR3 DNA: TGTGCCAGCGTCTATGTGGAGGGTACTAACTATGGCTACACCTTC
CDR3 protein: CASVYVEGTNYGYTF

V gene: TRBV5-4
clone size: NA
J gene: TRBJ1-2
D gene: TRBD1
CDR3 DNA: TGTGCCAGCAGCCCGTACCATACAGGGGGCGGTGGCTACACCTTC
CDR3 protein: CASSPYHTGGGGYTF

V gene: TRBV20-1
clone size: NA
J gene: TRBJ1-6
D gene: TRBD1
CDR3 DNA: TGCAGTGCTAGAGGAGCTGGGCAGGGGGATTCACCCCTCCACTTT
CDR3 protein: CSARGAGQGDSPLHF

V gene: TRBV30
clone size: NA
J gene: TRBJ2-1
D gene: TRBD2
CDR3 DNA: TGTGCCTGGGCTAGCGGAGATTACAATGAGCAGTTCTTC
CDR3 protein: CAWASGDYNEQFF

V gene: TRBV19
clone size: few
J gene: TRBJ1-2
D gene: NA
CDR3 DNA: TGTGCCAGTACCCCCGGCCCGAAATACGGCTACACCTTC
CDR3 protein: CASTPGPKYGYTF

V gene: TRBV20-1
clone size: NA
J gene: TRBJ2-2
D gene: TRBD2
CDR3 DNA: TGCAGTGCTAGAGCCCCGGGACTAGCGGGAGATACCACCGGGGAGCTGTTTTTT
CDR3 protein: CSARAPGLAGDTTGELFF